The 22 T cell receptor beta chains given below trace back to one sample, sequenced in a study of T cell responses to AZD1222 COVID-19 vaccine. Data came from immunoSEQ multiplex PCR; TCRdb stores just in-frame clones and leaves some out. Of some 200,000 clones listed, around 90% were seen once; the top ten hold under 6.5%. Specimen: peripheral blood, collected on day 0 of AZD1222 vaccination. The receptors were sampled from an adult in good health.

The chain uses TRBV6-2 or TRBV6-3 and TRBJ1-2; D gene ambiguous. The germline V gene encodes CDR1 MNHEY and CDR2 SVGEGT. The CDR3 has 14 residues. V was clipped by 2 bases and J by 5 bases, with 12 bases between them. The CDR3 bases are TGTGCCAGCAGTTACGTACAGCTAAGATATGGCTACACCTTC. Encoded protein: CASSYVQLRYGYTF.

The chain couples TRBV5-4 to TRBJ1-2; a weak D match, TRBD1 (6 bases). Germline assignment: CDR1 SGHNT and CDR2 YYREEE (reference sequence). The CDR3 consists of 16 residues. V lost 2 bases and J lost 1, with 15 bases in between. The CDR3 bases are TGTGCCAGCAGCTTTGGACCAGAGGGGGTTAACTATGGCTACACCTTC. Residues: CASSFGPEGVNYGYTF. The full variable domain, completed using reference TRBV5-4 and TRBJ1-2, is ETGVTQSPTHLIKTRGQQVTLRCSSQSGHNTVSWYQQALGQGPQFIFQYYREEENGRGNFPPRFSGLQFPNYSSELNVNALELDDSALYLCASSFGPEGVNYGYTFGSGTRLTVV.

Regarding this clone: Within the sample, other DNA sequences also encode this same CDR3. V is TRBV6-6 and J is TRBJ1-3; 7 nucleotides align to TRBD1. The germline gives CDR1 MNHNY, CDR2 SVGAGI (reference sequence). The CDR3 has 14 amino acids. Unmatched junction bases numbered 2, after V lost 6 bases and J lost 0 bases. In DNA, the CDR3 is TGTGCCAGCAGCGGGACAGCCTCTGGAAACACCATATATTTT. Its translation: CASSGTASGNTIYF.

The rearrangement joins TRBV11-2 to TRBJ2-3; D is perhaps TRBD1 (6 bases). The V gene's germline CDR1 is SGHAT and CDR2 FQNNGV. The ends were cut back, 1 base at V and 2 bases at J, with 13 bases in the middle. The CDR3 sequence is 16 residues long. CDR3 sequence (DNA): TGTGCCAGCAGCTTAGGTCTGACAGGCATCACAGATACGCAGTATTTT. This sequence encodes CASSLGLTGITDTQYF.

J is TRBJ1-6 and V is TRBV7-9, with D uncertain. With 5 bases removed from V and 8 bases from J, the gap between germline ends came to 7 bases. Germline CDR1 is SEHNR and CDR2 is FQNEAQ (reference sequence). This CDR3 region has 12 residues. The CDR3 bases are TGTGCCAGCAGCCTGCGGTATTCACCCCTCCACTTT. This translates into CASSLRYSPLHF.

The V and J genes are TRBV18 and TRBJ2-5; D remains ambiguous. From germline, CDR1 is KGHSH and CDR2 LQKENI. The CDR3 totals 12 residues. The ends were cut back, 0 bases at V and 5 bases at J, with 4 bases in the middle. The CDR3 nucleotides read TGTGCCAGCTCACCACCGGGCGAGACCCAGTACTTC. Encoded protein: CASSPPGETQYF.

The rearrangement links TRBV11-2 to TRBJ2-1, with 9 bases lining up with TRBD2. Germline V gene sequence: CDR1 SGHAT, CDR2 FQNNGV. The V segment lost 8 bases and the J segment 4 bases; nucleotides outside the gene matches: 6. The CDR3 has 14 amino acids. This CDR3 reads CASGSGGPYNEQFF. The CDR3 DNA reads TGTGCCAGCGGGAGCGGGGGGCCGTACAATGAGCAGTTCTTC. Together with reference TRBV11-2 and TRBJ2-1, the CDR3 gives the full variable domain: EAGVAQSPRYKIIEKRQSVAFWCNPISGHATLYWYQQILGQGPKLLIQFQNNGVVDDSQLPKDRFSAERLKGVDSTLKIQPAKLEDSAVYLCASGSGGPYNEQFFGPGTRLTVL.

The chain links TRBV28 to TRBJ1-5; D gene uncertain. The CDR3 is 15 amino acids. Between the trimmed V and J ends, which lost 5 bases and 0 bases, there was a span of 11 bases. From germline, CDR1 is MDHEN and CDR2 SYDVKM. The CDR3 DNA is TGTGCCAGCAGTCCCCCGCTGAGTAGCAATCAGCCCCAGCATTTT. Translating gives CASSPPLSSNQPQHF.

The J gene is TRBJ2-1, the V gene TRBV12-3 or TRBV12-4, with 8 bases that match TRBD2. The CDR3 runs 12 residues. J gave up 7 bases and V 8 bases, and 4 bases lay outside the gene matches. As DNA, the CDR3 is TGTGCCAGCTCGGGAGGGTTGAATGAGCAGTTCTTC. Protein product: CASSGGLNEQFF.

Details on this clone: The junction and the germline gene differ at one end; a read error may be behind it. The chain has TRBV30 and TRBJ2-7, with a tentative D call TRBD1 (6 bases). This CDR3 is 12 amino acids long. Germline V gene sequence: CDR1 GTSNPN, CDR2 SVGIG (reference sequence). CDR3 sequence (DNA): TGTGCCTGGAGTCTCACTTTAGGACAGAAAGTCTTC. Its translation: CAWSLTLGQKVF.

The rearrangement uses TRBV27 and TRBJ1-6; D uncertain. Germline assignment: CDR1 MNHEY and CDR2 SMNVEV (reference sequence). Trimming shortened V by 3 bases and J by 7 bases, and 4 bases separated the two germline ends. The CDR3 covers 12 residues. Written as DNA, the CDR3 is TGTGCCAGCAGTTTGCGCAATTCACCCCTCCACTTT. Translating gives CASSLRNSPLHF.

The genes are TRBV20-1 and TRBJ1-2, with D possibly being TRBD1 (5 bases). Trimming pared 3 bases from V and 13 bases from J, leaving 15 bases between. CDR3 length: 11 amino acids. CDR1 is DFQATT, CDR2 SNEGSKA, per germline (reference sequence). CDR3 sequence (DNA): TGCAGTGCTAGGGCCTCCTCGGGGGGCACCTTC. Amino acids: CSARASSGGTF.

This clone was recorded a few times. CDR3 nucleotides: TGTGCCAGCAGCCTGATACAGGGGATAGGGTCACCCCTCCACTTT. Translating gives CASSLIQGIGSPLHF. The chain has TRBV7-9 and TRBJ1-6; 7 bases fit TRBD1. CDR3 length equals 15 residues. With 5 bases clipped from V and 10 bases from J, the junction kept 11 bases outside the gene matches. Looked up from germline, CDR1 is SEHNR and CDR2 is FQNEAQ (reference sequence).

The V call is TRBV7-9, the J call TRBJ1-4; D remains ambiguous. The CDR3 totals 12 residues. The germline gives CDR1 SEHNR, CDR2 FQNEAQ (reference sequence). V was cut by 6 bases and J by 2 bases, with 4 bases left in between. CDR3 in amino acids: CASSPTNEKLFF. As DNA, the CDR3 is TGTGCCAGCAGTCCTACTAATGAAAAACTGTTTTTT.

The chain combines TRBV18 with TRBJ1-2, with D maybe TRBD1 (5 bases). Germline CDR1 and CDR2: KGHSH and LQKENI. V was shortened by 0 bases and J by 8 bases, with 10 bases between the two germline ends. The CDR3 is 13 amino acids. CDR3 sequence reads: CASSPPTGSGYTF. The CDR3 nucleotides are TGTGCCAGCTCACCACCAACAGGCAGCGGCTACACCTTC.

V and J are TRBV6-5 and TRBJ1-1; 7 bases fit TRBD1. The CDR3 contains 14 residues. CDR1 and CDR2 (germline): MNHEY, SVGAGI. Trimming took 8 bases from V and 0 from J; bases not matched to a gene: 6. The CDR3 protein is CASGRDSLNTEAFF. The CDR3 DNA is TGTGCCAGCGGCCGGGACAGCCTGAACACTGAAGCTTTCTTT.

The CDR3 DNA reads TGTGCCAGCAGCCAGAACACAGATACGCAGTATTTT. Translated: CASSQNTDTQYF. The rearrangement links TRBV2 to TRBJ2-3; D is unresolved. This CDR3 is built from 12 residues. CDR1 is SNHLY, CDR2 FYNNEI, per germline. The ends were cut back, 6 bases at V and 2 bases at J, with 6 bases in the middle.

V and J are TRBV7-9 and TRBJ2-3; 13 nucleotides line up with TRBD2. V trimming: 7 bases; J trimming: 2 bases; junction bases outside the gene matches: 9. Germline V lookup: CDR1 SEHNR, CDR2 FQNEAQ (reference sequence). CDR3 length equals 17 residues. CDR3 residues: CASNSFGLAGVTDTQYF. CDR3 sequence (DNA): TGTGCCAGCAACAGTTTTGGACTAGCGGGGGTCACAGATACGCAGTATTTT.

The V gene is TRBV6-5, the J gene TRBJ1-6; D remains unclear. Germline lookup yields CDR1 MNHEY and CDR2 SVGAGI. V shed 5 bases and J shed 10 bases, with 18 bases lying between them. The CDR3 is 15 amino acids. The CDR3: CASSPRRPLGSPLHF. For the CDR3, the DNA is TGTGCCAGCAGTCCTCGCCGCCCTCTTGGGTCACCCCTCCACTTT.

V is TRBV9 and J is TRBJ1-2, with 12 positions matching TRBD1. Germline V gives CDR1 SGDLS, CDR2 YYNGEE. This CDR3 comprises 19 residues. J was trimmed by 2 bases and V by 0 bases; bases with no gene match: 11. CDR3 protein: CASSVGWGTGGTRNYGYTF. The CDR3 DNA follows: TGTGCCAGCAGCGTAGGGTGGGGGACAGGGGGCACCCGCAACTATGGCTACACCTTC. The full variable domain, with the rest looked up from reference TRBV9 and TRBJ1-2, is DSGVTQTPKHLITATGQRVTLRCSPRSGDLSVYWYQQSLDQGLQFLIQYYNGEERAKGNILERFSAQQFPDLHSELNLSSLELGDSALYFCASSVGWGTGGTRNYGYTFGSGTRLTVV.

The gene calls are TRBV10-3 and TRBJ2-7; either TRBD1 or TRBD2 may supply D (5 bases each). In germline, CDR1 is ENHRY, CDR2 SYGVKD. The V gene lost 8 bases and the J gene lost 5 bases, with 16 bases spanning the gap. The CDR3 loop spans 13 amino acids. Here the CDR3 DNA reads TGTGCCATCCGACTGGGGGTCCAGGACGAGCAGTACTTC. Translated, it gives CAIRLGVQDEQYF.

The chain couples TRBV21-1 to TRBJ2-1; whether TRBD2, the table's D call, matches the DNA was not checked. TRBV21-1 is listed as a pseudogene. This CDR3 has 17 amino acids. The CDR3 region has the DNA TGTGCCAGCAGCTTAGTCTCGGAGCGGGAGGATAACAATGAGCAGTTCTTC. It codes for CASSLVSEREDNNEQFF.